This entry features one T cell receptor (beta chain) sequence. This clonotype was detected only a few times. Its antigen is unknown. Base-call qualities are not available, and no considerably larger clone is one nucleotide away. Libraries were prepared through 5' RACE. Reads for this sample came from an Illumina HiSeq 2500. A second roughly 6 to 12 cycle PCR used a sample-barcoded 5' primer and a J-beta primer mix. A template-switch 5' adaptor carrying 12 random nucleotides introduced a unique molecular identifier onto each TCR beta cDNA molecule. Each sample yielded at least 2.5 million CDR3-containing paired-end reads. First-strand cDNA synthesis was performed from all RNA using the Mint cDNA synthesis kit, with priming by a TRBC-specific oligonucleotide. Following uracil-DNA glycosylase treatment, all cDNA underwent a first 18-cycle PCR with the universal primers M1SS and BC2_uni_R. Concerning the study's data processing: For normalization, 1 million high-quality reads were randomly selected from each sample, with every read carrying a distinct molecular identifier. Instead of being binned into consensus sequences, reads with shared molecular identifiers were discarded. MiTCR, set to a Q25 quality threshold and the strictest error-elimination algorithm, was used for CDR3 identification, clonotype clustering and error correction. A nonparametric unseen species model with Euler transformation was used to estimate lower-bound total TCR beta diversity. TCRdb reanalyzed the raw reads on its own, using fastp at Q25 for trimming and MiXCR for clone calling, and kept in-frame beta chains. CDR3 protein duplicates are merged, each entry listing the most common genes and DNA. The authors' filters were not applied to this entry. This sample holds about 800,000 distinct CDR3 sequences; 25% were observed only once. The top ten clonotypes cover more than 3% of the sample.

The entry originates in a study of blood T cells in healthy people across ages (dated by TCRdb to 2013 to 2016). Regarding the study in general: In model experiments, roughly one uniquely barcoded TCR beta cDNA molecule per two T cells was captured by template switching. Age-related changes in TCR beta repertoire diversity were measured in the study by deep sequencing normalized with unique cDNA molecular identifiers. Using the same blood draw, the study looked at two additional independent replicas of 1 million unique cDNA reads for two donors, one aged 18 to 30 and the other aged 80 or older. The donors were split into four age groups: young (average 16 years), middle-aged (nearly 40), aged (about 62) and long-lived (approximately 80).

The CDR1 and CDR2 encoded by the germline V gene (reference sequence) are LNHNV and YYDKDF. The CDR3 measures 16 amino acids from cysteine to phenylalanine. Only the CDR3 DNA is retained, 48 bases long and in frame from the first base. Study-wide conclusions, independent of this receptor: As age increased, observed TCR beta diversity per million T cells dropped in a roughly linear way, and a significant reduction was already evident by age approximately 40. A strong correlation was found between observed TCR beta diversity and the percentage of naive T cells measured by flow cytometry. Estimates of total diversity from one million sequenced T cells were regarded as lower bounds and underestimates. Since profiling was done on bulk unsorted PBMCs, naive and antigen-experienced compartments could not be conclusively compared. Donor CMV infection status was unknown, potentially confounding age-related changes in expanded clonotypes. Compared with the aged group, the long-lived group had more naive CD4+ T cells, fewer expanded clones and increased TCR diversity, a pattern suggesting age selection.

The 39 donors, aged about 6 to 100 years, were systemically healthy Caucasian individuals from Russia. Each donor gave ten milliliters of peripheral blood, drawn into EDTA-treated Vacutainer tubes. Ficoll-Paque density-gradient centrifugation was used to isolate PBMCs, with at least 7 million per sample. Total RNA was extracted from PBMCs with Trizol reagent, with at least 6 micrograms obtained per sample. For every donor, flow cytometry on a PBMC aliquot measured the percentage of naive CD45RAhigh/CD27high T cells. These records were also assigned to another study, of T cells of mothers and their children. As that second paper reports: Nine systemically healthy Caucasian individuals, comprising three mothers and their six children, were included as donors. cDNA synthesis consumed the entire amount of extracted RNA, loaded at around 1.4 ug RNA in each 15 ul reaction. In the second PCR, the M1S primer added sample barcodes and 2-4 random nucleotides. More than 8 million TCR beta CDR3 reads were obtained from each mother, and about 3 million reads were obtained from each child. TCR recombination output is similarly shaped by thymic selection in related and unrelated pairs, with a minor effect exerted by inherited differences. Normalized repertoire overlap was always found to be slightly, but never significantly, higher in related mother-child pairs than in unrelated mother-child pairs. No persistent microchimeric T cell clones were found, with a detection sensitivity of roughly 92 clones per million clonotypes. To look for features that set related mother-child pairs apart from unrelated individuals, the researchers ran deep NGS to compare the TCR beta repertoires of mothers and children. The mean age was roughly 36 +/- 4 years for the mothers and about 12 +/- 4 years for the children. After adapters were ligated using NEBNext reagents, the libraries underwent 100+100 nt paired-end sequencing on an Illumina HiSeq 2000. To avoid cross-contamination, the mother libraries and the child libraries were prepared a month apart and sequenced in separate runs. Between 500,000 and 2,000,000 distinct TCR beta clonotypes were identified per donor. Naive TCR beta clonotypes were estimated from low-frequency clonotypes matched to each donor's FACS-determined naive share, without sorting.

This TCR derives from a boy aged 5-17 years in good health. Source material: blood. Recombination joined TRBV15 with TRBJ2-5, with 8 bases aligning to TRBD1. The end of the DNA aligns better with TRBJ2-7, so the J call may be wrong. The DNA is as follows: TGTGCCACCAGCAGAGATCGGACAGGGAATTCCTACGAGCAGTACTTC. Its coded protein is CATSRDRTGNSYEQYF.